One and the same sample provided the 28 T cell receptor beta chains below, sequenced in a study of T-cell memory formation after mild COVID-19. TCRdb used MiXCR to reprocess the 5' RACE reads, holding one entry per CDR3 protein. The repertoire holds 200,000 to 250,000 distinct CDR3 sequences, 9.5% to 10% seen once, with roughly 4% in the top ten. Sample: PBMCs or a T cell subset sorted from them (not recorded which). The receptor set was obtained from a man aged 18 to 29 who had mild COVID-19 (a few samples of this study predate the infection). Cell type and time point are not known.

The rearrangement uses TRBV5-1 and TRBJ1-1; the D is unclear. Germline-derived CDR1 and CDR2 are SGHRS and YFSETQ. This CDR3 is built from 15 residues. Trimming took off 1 base at V and 1 base at J, with 11 bases between the two ends. CDR3 in amino acids: CASSLPEGSNTEAFF. CDR3 in DNA: TGCGCCAGCAGCTTGCCCGAGGGCTCGAACACTGAAGCTTTCTTT.

This clonotype was counted between two and nine times. The chain couples TRBV11-2 to TRBJ1-3; D is ambiguous. The germline V gene has CDR1 SGHAT and CDR2 FQNNGV. Trimming removed 1 base from V and 0 bases from J, with 10 bases in between. CDR3 size: 16 residues. The CDR3 is CASSLVPGLSGNTIYF. Here the CDR3 DNA reads TGTGCCAGCAGCTTAGTCCCAGGACTCTCTGGAAACACCATATATTTT.

CDR3 in DNA: TGTGCCAGCAGCTTGACCCGAACCGGGGGACTAGTCGGAGATACGCAGTATTTT. This codes for CASSLTRTGGLVGDTQYF. The chain joins TRBV7-2 to TRBJ2-3, with 8 bases fitting TRBD2. Germline values: CDR1 SGHTA, CDR2 FQGNSA. This CDR3 region has 18 residues. J gave up 5 bases and V 3 bases, and 16 bases lay outside the gene matches. The full variable domain, with the rest looked up from reference TRBV7-2 and TRBJ2-3, is GAGVSQSPSNKVTEKGKDVELRCDPISGHTALYWYRQSLGQGLEFLIYFQGNSAPDKSGLPSDRFSAERTGGSVSTLTIQRTQQEDSAVYLCASSLTRTGGLVGDTQYFGPGTRLTVL.

The gene calls are TRBV10-2 and TRBJ1-2; D is uncertain. Germline V gene data show CDR1 as WSHSY and CDR2 as SAAADI. The CDR3 consists of 13 residues. Trimming stripped 6 bases from V and 6 bases from J, with 14 bases between. The CDR3 is CASSSAPSDGYTF. The CDR3 coding sequence is TGCGCCAGCAGCTCCGCCCCTTCTGATGGCTACACCTTC.

This clonotype turned up a few times. V is TRBV6-6 and J is TRBJ2-1; 10 bases agree with TRBD2. The J segment lost 6 bases and the V segment lost 2 bases, leaving 4 bases of the junction unmatched. The length of the CDR3 is 15 residues. The germline CDR1 and CDR2 sequences are MNHNY and SVGAGI (reference sequence). DNA for the CDR3: TGTGCCAGCAGTTACCCAGCGGGGGGGCTCAATGAGCAGTTCTTC. This translates into CASSYPAGGLNEQFF.

The sample holds a few counts of this clonotype. This chain uses TRBV30 with TRBJ1-1; D gene ambiguous. Germline values: CDR1 GTSNPN, CDR2 SVGIG (reference sequence). CDR3 length: 11 amino acids. V shed 7 bases and J shed 1 base, with 7 bases lying between them. CDR3 sequence: CAFQWNTEAFF. The CDR3 nucleotides read TGTGCCTTCCAGTGGAACACTGAAGCTTTCTTT.

The V call is TRBV5-1, the J call TRBJ1-5; unclear D gene. Germline values: CDR1 SGHRS, CDR2 YFSETQ. Trimming removed 5 bases at V and 1 base at J, with 10 bases between. The CDR3 contains 14 residues. In DNA form, the CDR3 reads TGCGCCAGCAGACCCGACCCCAGCAATCAGCCCCAGCATTTT. It yields the protein CASRPDPSNQPQHF.

The chain couples TRBV5-4 to TRBJ2-3; D tentatively fits TRBD1 or TRBD2 (5 bases each). The germline CDR1 and CDR2 sequences are SGHNT and YYREEE (reference sequence). With 7 bases removed from V and 0 bases from J, the gap between germline ends came to 9 bases. The CDR3 contains 13 residues. The CDR3 DNA reads as TGTGCCAGCGACGGGGCTAGCACAGATACGCAGTATTTT. Amino acids: CASDGASTDTQYF. The variable domain in full, with the rest retrieved from reference TRBV5-4 and TRBJ2-3, is ETGVTQSPTHLIKTRGQQVTLRCSSQSGHNTVSWYQQALGQGPQFIFQYYREEENGRGNFPPRFSGLQFPNYSSELNVNALELDDSALYLCASDGASTDTQYFGPGTRLTVL.

The chain combines TRBV30 with TRBJ1-4; TRBD1 is a possible D gene (5 bases). Trimming removed 0 bases at V and 7 bases at J, with 15 bases between. The CDR3 length is 15 residues. The germline gives CDR1 GTSNPN, CDR2 SVGIG (reference sequence). For the CDR3, the DNA is TGTGCCTGGAGTGTCCTCGGGGGGATGGGTGAAAAACTGTTTTTT. Encoded protein: CAWSVLGGMGEKLFF.

The chain links TRBV5-6 to TRBJ2-3; D is uncertain. The CDR3 totals 12 residues. V lost 6 bases and J 2 bases, leaving 7 bases between the germline ends. The germline V gene has CDR1 SGHDT and CDR2 YYEEEE. The DNA of the CDR3 is TGTGCCAGCAACAAATTCACAGATACGCAGTATTTT. Translated, it gives CASNKFTDTQYF.

The sample holds a few counts of this clonotype. V usage is TRBV4-1 and J usage is TRBJ1-2, with 8 bases lining up with TRBD1. The CDR3 extends over 19 amino acids. The ends lost 1 base at V and 9 bases at J; junction bases unmatched: 22. CDR1 MGHRA and CDR2 YSYEKL come from the germline V gene. The CDR3 reads CASSQGDGRRTGKSASYTF. In DNA form, the CDR3 reads TGCGCCAGCAGCCAAGGAGACGGCCGTCGGACAGGGAAGAGCGCCAGCTACACCTTC.

This clonotype was observed many times. The rearrangement joins TRBV7-9 to TRBJ1-1, with D unclear. The V gene's germline CDR1 is SEHNR and CDR2 FQNEAQ (reference sequence). This CDR3 has 13 residues. Trimming removed 1 base from V and 4 bases from J, with 7 bases in between. The CDR3 sequence: CASSLGEGTEAFF. The CDR3 DNA reads TGTGCCAGCAGCTTAGGGGAGGGCACTGAAGCTTTCTTT.

This clonotype was detected a few times. The rearrangement joins TRBV28 to TRBJ2-2, with TRBD1 matching over 8 bases. Trimming cost V 2 bases and J 3 bases; bases outside gene matches: 5. Germline values: CDR1 MDHEN, CDR2 SYDVKM. The CDR3 is 16 amino acids. The CDR3 nucleotides read TGTGCCAGCAGTTTACCCGGACAGGGTTACACCGGGGAGCTGTTTTTT. This translates into CASSLPGQGYTGELFF.

V usage is TRBV6-5 and J usage is TRBJ1-3; 7 bases are shared with TRBD1. V lost 2 bases, J lost 4 bases, and 11 bases stayed unmatched. The germline gives CDR1 MNHEY, CDR2 SVGAGI. The CDR3 covers 17 residues. This chain's CDR3 is CASSYRQGGWSGNTIYF. For the CDR3, the DNA is TGTGCCAGCAGTTACCGACAGGGCGGCTGGTCCGGAAACACCATATATTTT.

This clonotype was detected a few times. V and J are TRBV7-2 and TRBJ1-2, with 7 bases lining up with TRBD1. The V and J ends lost 5 bases and 4 bases, in that order; junction bases with no gene match: 7. Germline CDR1 SGHTA, CDR2 FQGNSA. The length of the CDR3 is 14 residues. The CDR3 protein is CASSPTGALYGYTF. DNA of the CDR3: TGTGCCAGCAGCCCTACAGGGGCCCTCTATGGCTACACCTTC.

This clonotype was counted only a few times. This rearrangement joins TRBV6-5 to TRBJ2-2, with D unclear. The CDR3 is made up of 13 amino acids. Germline lookup yields CDR1 MNHEY and CDR2 SVGAGI. V was shortened by 0 bases and J by 6 bases, with 5 bases between the two germline ends. CDR3 protein: CASSYSGPGELFF. The CDR3 DNA sequence: TGTGCCAGCAGTTACTCCGGTCCCGGGGAGCTGTTTTTT.

This clonotype came up a few times. The chain links TRBV6-6 to TRBJ2-7, with D possibly TRBD1 on 5 matching bases. Germline CDR1 MNHNY, CDR2 SVGAGI (reference sequence). Trimming stripped 6 bases from V and 3 bases from J, with 15 bases between. The CDR3 is made up of 14 amino acids. The CDR3 loop is CASSLGAGNYEQYV. The CDR3 region has the DNA TGTGCCAGCAGCCTAGGGGCAGGGAACTACGAGCAGTACGTC.

This clonotype was counted a few times. The chain couples TRBV10-3 to TRBJ2-3; TRBD2 aligns across 8 bases. CDR3 size: 17 residues. The V gene's germline CDR1 is ENHRY and CDR2 SYGVKD. The V gene end was trimmed by 4 bases and the J gene end by 3 bases; junction bases not matched to a gene: 12. CDR3 protein: CAISVGSGTPRTDTQYF. The CDR3 DNA reads TGTGCCATCAGTGTTGGTAGCGGGACACCTAGGACAGATACGCAGTATTTT.

The chain carries TRBV6-6 and TRBJ2-2, with 9 bases fitting TRBD1. The junction had 10 bases not matched to a gene; V was cut back by 5 bases and J by 6 bases. Germline assignment: CDR1 MNHNY and CDR2 SVGAGI (reference sequence). This CDR3 has 16 amino acids. The CDR3 here is CASSATGTGRAGELFF. The DNA of the CDR3 is TGTGCCAGCAGTGCCACCGGGACAGGGAGAGCCGGGGAGCTGTTTTTT.

J is TRBJ1-1 and V is TRBV5-1; D possibly corresponds to TRBD1 (6 bases). Germline CDR1 reads SGHRS; CDR2 reads YFSETQ. V gave up 4 bases and J gave up 2 bases, with 12 bases separating them. The CDR3 has 14 residues. The CDR3 nucleotides are TGCGCCAGCAGCCTGGGACATTTCAACACTGAAGCTTTCTTT. Protein sequence: CASSLGHFNTEAFF.

This clonotype has a count of ten or more. The chain combines TRBV3-1 with TRBJ2-4; a weak D match, TRBD1 (5 bases). The CDR3 runs to 13 residues. Germline loops: CDR1 LGHDT, CDR2 YNNKEL (reference sequence). The ends were cut back, 0 bases at V and 7 bases at J, with 7 bases in the middle. The CDR3 DNA reads as TGTGCCAGCAGCCAAGATTCAGGGAACATTCAGTACTTC. This sequence encodes CASSQDSGNIQYF.

V gene TRBV5-5 combines with J gene TRBJ1-1; D unclear. Trimming took off 2 bases at V and 0 bases at J, with 20 bases between the two ends. The CDR3 sequence is 18 residues long. The germline V gene has CDR1 SGHKS and CDR2 YYEKEE (reference sequence). The chain's CDR3 is CASSFSGERKYMNTEAFF. For the CDR3, the DNA is TGTGCCAGCAGCTTTTCCGGGGAGAGAAAATACATGAACACTGAAGCTTTCTTT. Full variable domain (rest looked up from reference TRBV5-5 and TRBJ1-1): DAGVTQSPTHLIKTRGQQVTLRCSPISGHKSVSWYQQVLGQGPQFIFQYYEKEERGRGNFPDRFSARQFPNYSSELNVNALLLGDSALYLCASSFSGERKYMNTEAFFGQGTRLTVV.

This clonotype has just a few counts. The CDR3 is CSAETGNYEQYV. The CDR3 DNA reads TGCAGTGCGGAGACAGGAAACTACGAGCAGTACGTC. The chain links TRBV20-1 to TRBJ2-7; tentatively, D is TRBD1 (6 bases). V was trimmed by 6 bases and J by 3 bases, leaving 12 bases between them. The V gene's germline CDR1 is DFQATT and CDR2 SNEGSKA (reference sequence). The CDR3 totals 12 residues.

This clonotype showed up just a few times. This rearrangement joins TRBV19 to TRBJ2-3; D may be TRBD1 (7 bases). The CDR3 extends over 14 amino acids. Trimming shortened V by 6 bases and J by 4 bases, and 14 bases separated the two germline ends. Germline V gene sequence: CDR1 LNHDA, CDR2 SQIVND (reference sequence). This CDR3 is CASRLGRGADTQYF. CDR3 DNA: TGTGCCAGTAGACTGGGCAGGGGGGCAGATACGCAGTATTTT.

This clonotype was seen many times. V and J are TRBV7-2 and TRBJ2-7, with D tentatively TRBD1 (6 bases). CDR3 length equals 15 residues. Germline V gene sequence: CDR1 SGHTA, CDR2 FQGNSA. The ends were cut back, 1 base at V and 3 bases at J, with 13 bases in the middle. The DNA of the CDR3 is TGTGCCAGCAGCTTAGTAGGGGGTAGAGTCTACGAGCAGTACTTC. This encodes CASSLVGGRVYEQYF.

This chain uses TRBV18 with TRBJ2-1; D uncertain. Germline CDR1 KGHSH, CDR2 LQKENI. CDR3 length: 11 residues. Trimming removed 5 bases from V and 7 bases from J, with 6 bases in between. The CDR3: CASSEGNEQFF. CDR3 nucleotide sequence: TGTGCCAGCTCAGAAGGGAATGAGCAGTTCTTC.

The CDR3 here is CASSSGAQETQYF. In nucleotides, the CDR3 is TGTGCCAGCAGCTCCGGGGCCCAAGAGACCCAGTACTTC. The chain links TRBV12-3 or TRBV12-4 to TRBJ2-5, with D perhaps matching TRBD1 or TRBD2 (5 bases each). Trimming pared 6 bases from V and 1 base from J, leaving 9 bases between. This CDR3 is 13 amino acids long.

The chain links TRBV5-1 to TRBJ1-2; TRBD1 aligns across 9 bases. V was clipped by 3 bases and J by 7 bases; unmatched bases: 4. CDR1 SGHRS and CDR2 YFSETQ come from the germline V gene. The CDR3 is made up of 13 amino acids. CDR3 sequence reads: CASSWDRETGYTF. CDR3 DNA: TGCGCCAGCAGCTGGGACAGGGAGACTGGCTACACCTTC. Drawing the rest from reference TRBV5-1 and TRBJ1-2, the complete variable domain is KAGVTQTPRYLIKTRGQQVTLSCSPISGHRSVSWYQQTPGQGLQFLFEYFSETQRNKGNFPGRFSGRQFSNSRSEMNVSTLELGDSALYLCASSWDRETGYTFGSGTRLTVV.